A single sample is the source of the 7 T cell receptor beta chains below, sequenced in a study of Ad26.COV2.S vaccination and SARS-CoV-2 variants. Indicated treatment: 19 received Ad26.COV2.S at low or high dose, single or two shots; roughly five received placebo; per-sample allocation not given. Sampling occurred on day 63 after the first vaccine or placebo injection. Generated by immunoSEQ multiplex PCR, the TCRdb table keeps only in-frame clones and is missing some. This sample has about 460,000 clones; about 89% occur once, and the top ten carry 1.7%. Sequenced material: peripheral blood, taken in a trial of Ad26.COV2.S vaccine versus placebo. These receptor sequences come from a person aged 18-60 years who received the Ad26.COV2.S COVID-19 vaccine or a placebo.

In the case of this clone: Other DNA sequences from this sample encode an identical CDR3 as well. The genes are TRBV6-5 and TRBJ2-7; D is perhaps TRBD2 (6 bases). Germline-derived CDR1 and CDR2 are MNHEY and SVGAGI. V gave up 2 bases and J gave up 4 bases, with 9 bases separating them. This CDR3 is built from 13 residues. CDR3: CASSYAGGYEQYF. The CDR3 DNA reads TGTGCCAGCAGTTACGCCGGGGGTTACGAGCAGTACTTC.

The chain couples TRBV7-9 to TRBJ1-2; D is ambiguous. Trimming removed 5 bases from V and 1 base from J, with 11 bases in between. This CDR3 spans 14 amino acids. CDR1 and CDR2 (germline): SEHNR, FQNEAQ (reference sequence). Here the CDR3 reads CASSAPGRNYGYTF. The DNA of the CDR3 is TGTGCCAGCAGCGCGCCGGGCCGTAACTATGGCTACACCTTC.

This sequence joins TRBV7-9 and TRBJ1-4; TRBD1 matches at 10 bases. The CDR3 runs 14 residues. The germline CDR1 and CDR2 sequences are SEHNR and FQNEAQ (reference sequence). The V gene end was trimmed by 1 base and the J gene end by 11 bases; junction bases not matched to a gene: 4. The CDR3 nucleotides are TGTGCCAGCAGCTTAGGGGACAGGGGAGACAAACTGTTTTTT. Its protein product is CASSLGDRGDKLFF. The full variable domain, its missing parts supplied by reference TRBV7-9 and TRBJ1-4, is DTGVSQNPRHKITKRGQNVTFRCDPISEHNRLYWYRQTLGQGPEFLTYFQNEAQLEKSRLLSDRFSAERPKGSFSTLEIQRTEQGDSAMYLCASSLGDRGDKLFFGSGTQLSVL.

The rearrangement joins TRBV10-1 to TRBJ2-7, with 9 bases identical to TRBD1. The germline gives CDR1 WNHNN, CDR2 SYGVQD (reference sequence). The CDR3 is made up of 14 amino acids. Losses at the gene ends were 2 bases for V and 4 bases for J; bases not matched to a gene: 3. CDR3 loop: CASSEGTGPYEQYF. The CDR3 DNA sequence: TGCGCCAGCAGTGAGGGGACAGGGCCTTACGAGCAGTACTTC.

The chain combines TRBV4-3 with TRBJ1-3, with a possible D match to TRBD1 (5 bases). Germline V gene sequence: CDR1 LGHNA, CDR2 YSLEER. CDR3 length: 18 residues. Trimming removed 0 bases at V and 0 bases at J, with 15 bases between. CDR3 DNA: TGCGCCAGCAGCCAAGAGGCACAGGAGGCGGACTCTGGAAACACCATATATTTT. It is translated as CASSQEAQEADSGNTIYF.

The chain couples TRBV28 to TRBJ2-2; 10 bases align to TRBD1. The CDR3 contains 18 residues. With V trimmed by 8 bases and J by 3 bases, 15 bases remained unmatched. CDR1 and CDR2 from the germline V gene are MDHEN and SYDVKM. The CDR3 region has the DNA TGTGCCAGCGGATCTGCGATCCTGGGACAGGGGCACACCGGGGAGCTGTTTTTT. The encoded protein is CASGSAILGQGHTGELFF.

This chain uses TRBV7-9 with TRBJ2-7; D may be TRBD1 (6 bases). There are 13 residues in the CDR3. V dropped 8 bases and J dropped 0 bases, with 11 bases sitting between them. Germline V gene data show CDR1 as SEHNR and CDR2 as FQNEAQ (reference sequence). CDR3 region: CASRGQSSYEQYF. The CDR3 nucleotides read TGTGCCAGCCGAGGACAGAGCTCCTACGAGCAGTACTTC.